This is a list of T cell receptor beta chains from one sample in a study of siplizumab effects on memory and regulatory T cells. This table comes from immunoSEQ multiplex PCR, and its TCRdb copy is limited to in-frame clones, with some not included. This table holds 85,000 to 130,000 clones, about 91% found once. The specimen was Tregs sorted from blood. These receptors were collected from a human donor in good health. Both conserved end residues are part of each CDR3. Each record gives: clone size, D gene, V gene, J gene, CDR3 DNA, CDR3 protein. The D gene is left open where the match is weak. Some rows mark clone size as missing; the rest say once, few, many or name a class of expanded clone.

.	.	TRBV7-8	TRBJ2-2	TGTGCCAGCTCGACGCAGGTTCCCTGGACCGGGGAGCTGTTTTTT	CASSTQVPWTGELFF
.	.	TRBV5-1	TRBJ2-7	TGCGCCAGCAGCTTGACTGGCGGGCTAGAATACGAGCAGTACTTC	CASSLTGGLEYEQYF
.	.	TRBV10-3	TRBJ2-1	TGTGCCATCAGTGAAGCCGGTTCGGAGCAGTTCTTC	CAISEAGSEQFF
once	TRBD1	TRBV7-8	TRBJ1-5	TGTGCCAGCAGCTTAGAAGGCAGGGGGCCTGGGCAGCCCCAGCATTTT	CASSLEGRGPGQPQHF
.	.	TRBV19	TRBJ1-2	TGTGCCAGTAGTATGCAGGGAAGCCGGGGCTACACCTTC	CASSMQGSRGYTF
.	.	TRBV5-1	TRBJ2-3	TGCGCCAGCCGGCCAGCGGTGCGAGGAGATACGCAGTATTTT	CASRPAVRGDTQYF
once	TRBD1	TRBV6-6	TRBJ2-2	TGTGCCAGCAAACGACCGGGACAGTACACCGGGGAGCTGTTTTTT	CASKRPGQYTGELFF
few	.	TRBV10-3	TRBJ2-2	TGTGCCATCACGGAATCACCGACTAACACCGGGGAGCTGTTTTTT	CAITESPTNTGELFF
.	TRBD2	TRBV5-4	TRBJ2-3	TGTGCCAGCAGCTTGGTGGTGAAAACTAGCGGGAGGACAGATACGCAGTATTTT	CASSLVVKTSGRTDTQYF
.	.	TRBV6-6	TRBJ1-4	TGTGCCAGCACCCCCGACGGAACTAATGAAAAACTGTTTTTT	CASTPDGTNEKLFF
.	.	TRBV4-1	TRBJ1-2	TGCGCCAGCAGCCAAGATAGGTGGGGAGGAGTGAACTATGGCTACACCTTC	CASSQDRWGGVNYGYTF
.	TRBD1	TRBV14	TRBJ1-1	TGTGCCAGCAGCCAAAACTCACACAGGGGACTCACTGAAGCTTTCTTT	CASSQNSHRGLTEAFF
.	.	TRBV6-5	TRBJ1-1	TGTGCCAGCAGCCCGCAGGGGACTGAAGCTTTCTTT	CASSPQGTEAFF
.	TRBD2	TRBV10-3	TRBJ2-7	TGTGCCATCAGTTACACTAGCGAGTACGAGCAGTACTTC	CAISYTSEYEQYF
.	TRBD1	TRBV28	TRBJ1-5	TGTGCCAGCAGTTCCGTCCAGGGGGACCAAGACTATAGCAATCAGCCCCAGCATTTT	CASSSVQGDQDYSNQPQHF
.	TRBD2	TRBV5-1	TRBJ2-1	TGCGCCAGCAGCTCCGCTAGCGGATTATACAATGAGCAGTTCTTC	CASSSASGLYNEQFF
once	.	TRBV7-6	TRBJ2-1	TGTGCCAGCAGCTTAGGAGTTCGGGCTGGAGGGCCCCTGGCCTACGAGCAGTTCTTC	CASSLGVRAGGPLAYEQFF
.	.	TRBV6-1	TRBJ2-1	TGTGCCAGCACGTCCCAACCCGAAATCTACAATGAGCAGTTCTTC	CASTSQPEIYNEQFF
.	.	TRBV7-6	TRBJ2-5	TGTGCCAGCAGCTCTGTGGGGATTCGAGAGACCCAGTACTTC	CASSSVGIRETQYF
.	TRBD2	TRBV30	TRBJ2-3	TGTGCCCGGGCGGGGGCAGATACGCAGTATTTT	CARAGADTQYF
.	.	TRBV19	TRBJ1-1	TGTGCCAGTAGTATCAGGTGGAACACTGAAGCTTTCTTT	CASSIRWNTEAFF
.	TRBD1	TRBV29-1	TRBJ2-5	TGCAGCGTTACGGACAGGCAAGAGACCCAGTACTTC	CSVTDRQETQYF
.	.	TRBV19	TRBJ2-1	TGTGCCAGTAGTATTCAAAGGAACAATGAGCAGTTCTTC	CASSIQRNNEQFF
.	.	TRBV7-2	TRBJ1-5	TGTGCCAGCAGCTTAGCTGGTTATAGCAATCAGCCCCAGCATTTT	CASSLAGYSNQPQHF
.	TRBD2	TRBV7-8	TRBJ2-3	TGTGCCAGCAGCATCCTAAGGTGGCTAGCGGGAGGTCGTCGCACAGATACGCAGTATTTT	CASSILRWLAGGRRTDTQYF
once	.	TRBV4-1	TRBJ2-1	TGCGCCAGCAGCCAAACAGGGTTGGGCTACAATGAGCAGTTCTTC	CASSQTGLGYNEQFF
.	.	TRBV5-1	TRBJ2-3	TGCGCCAGCAGCTTGGTTGCGGACTACACAGATACGCAGTATTTT	CASSLVADYTDTQYF
once	.	TRBV11-3	TRBJ1-5	TGTGCCAGCAGCTTAGTTATGGATCAGCCCCAGCATTTT	CASSLVMDQPQHF
.	TRBD1	TRBV28	TRBJ2-5	TGTGCCAGCAGCGGGACAGTGCAGGAGACCCAGTACTTC	CASSGTVQETQYF
.	.	TRBV5-1	TRBJ1-6	TGCGCCAGCAGCTTATCCAGTGTATATAATTCACCCCTCCACTTT	CASSLSSVYNSPLHF
.	TRBD2	TRBV18	TRBJ2-1	TGTGCCAGCTCACCACCTTCTAGCGGATACAATGAGCAGTTCTTC	CASSPPSSGYNEQFF
.	TRBD1	TRBV28	TRBJ2-2	TGTGCCAGCAGGCCTCCACAGGGGTGGTTCACCGGGGAGCTGTTTTTT	CASRPPQGWFTGELFF
.	TRBD2	TRBV2	TRBJ2-1	TGTGCCAGCAGTTCCGGACTAGCGGGAGTGGGTGAGCAGTTCTTC	CASSSGLAGVGEQFF
.	TRBD1	TRBV10-3	TRBJ1-1	TGTGCCATCAGTGAGGCGTTGGGAGCAGGGGGGGTGAACACTGAAGCTTTCTTT	CAISEALGAGGVNTEAFF
.	.	TRBV21-1	TRBJ2-1	TGTGCCAGCAGCGGCTGTGAGCAGTTCTTC	CASSGCEQFF
.	TRBD2	TRBV7-9	TRBJ2-6	TGTGCCAGCAGCTTGGTCCTAGCGGGAGGGTCGTTGACCAACGTCCTGACTTTC	CASSLVLAGGSLTNVLTF